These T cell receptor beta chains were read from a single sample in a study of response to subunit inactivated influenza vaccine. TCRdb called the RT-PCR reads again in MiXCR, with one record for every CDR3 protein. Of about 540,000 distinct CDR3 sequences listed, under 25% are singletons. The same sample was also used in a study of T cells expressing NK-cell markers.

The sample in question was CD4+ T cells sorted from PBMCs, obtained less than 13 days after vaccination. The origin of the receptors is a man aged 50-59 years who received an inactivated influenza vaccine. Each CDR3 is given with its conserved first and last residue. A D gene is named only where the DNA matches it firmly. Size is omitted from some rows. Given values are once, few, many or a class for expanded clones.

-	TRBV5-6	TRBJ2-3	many	TGTGCCGGGTCCCCTGCGACGCAGTATTTT	CAGSPATQYF
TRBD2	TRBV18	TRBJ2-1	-	TGTGCCAGCTCCCTCACCGGGACTAGCGGGGACAATGAGCAGTTCTTC	CASSLTGTSGDNEQFF
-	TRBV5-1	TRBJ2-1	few	TGCGCCAGCAGCCCCCTTTTAGTTCGGGACAATGAGCAGTTCTTC	CASSPLLVRDNEQFF
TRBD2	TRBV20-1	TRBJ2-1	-	TGCAGTGCTAGAGATCAACTAGCGGGAGGGAGCTCCTACAATGAGCAGTTCTTC	CSARDQLAGGSSYNEQFF
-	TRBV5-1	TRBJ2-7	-	TGCGCCAGCAGCCCCACGTCCCGAACCTACGAGCAGTACTTC	CASSPTSRTYEQYF
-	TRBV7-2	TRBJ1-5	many	TGTGCCAGCAGCTTATCGGCCCTTCGCGACTGGCCCCAGCATTTT	CASSLSALRDWPQHF
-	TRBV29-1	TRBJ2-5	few	TGCAGCGTTCTCCTTGGAGGGGCGCGGTTCGAGACCCAGTACTTC	CSVLLGGARFETQYF
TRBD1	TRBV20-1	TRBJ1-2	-	TGCAGTGCTACTCCCGGGACAGGTTATTATGGCTACACCTTC	CSATPGTGYYGYTF
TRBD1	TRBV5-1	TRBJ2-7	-	TGCGCCAGCAGCCCGCAACAGGGGGCAACCTACGAGCAGTACTTC	CASSPQQGATYEQYF
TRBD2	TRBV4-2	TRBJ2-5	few	TGTGCCAGCAGCCAACGACTAGCGGGGGGGCCGGAGACCCAGTACTTC	CASSQRLAGGPETQYF
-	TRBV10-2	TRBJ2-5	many	TGCGCCAGCAGGCGGGTTTCCCAAGAGACCCAGTACTTC	CASRRVSQETQYF
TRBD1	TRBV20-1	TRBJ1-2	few	TGCAGTGCCACGACAGGGATGACTAGCGGCTACACCTTC	CSATTGMTSGYTF
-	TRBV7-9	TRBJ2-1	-	TGTGCCAGCAGCTTATCGGTGGGGAGCTCCTACAATGAGCAGTTCTTC	CASSLSVGSSYNEQFF
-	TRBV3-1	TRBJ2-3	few	TGTGCCAGCAGCCAAATTAGCCGGGAGAGCACAGATACGCAGTATTTT	CASSQISRESTDTQYF
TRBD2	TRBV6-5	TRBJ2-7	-	TGTGCCAGCAGTTTCGGGACTAGCGGGAGATGGGACGAGCAGTACTTC	CASSFGTSGRWDEQYF
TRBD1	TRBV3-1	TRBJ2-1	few	TGTGCCAGCAGCCGTGACAGGGTCGTCAATGAGCAGTTCTTC	CASSRDRVVNEQFF
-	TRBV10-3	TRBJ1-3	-	TGTGCCATCAGCCGAACAGGGTCAGGAACCACCATATATTTT	CAISRTGSGTTIYF
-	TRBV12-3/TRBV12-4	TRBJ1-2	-	TGTGCCAGCAGGAACGGACAAACCTATGGCTACACCTTC	CASRNGQTYGYTF
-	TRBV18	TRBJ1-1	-	TGTGCCAGCTCACCACGTCAGACGAACACTGAAGCTTTCTTT	CASSPRQTNTEAFF
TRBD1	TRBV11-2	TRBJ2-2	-	TGTGCCAGCAGATCCGGGACAGGGGCCACCGGGGAGCTGTTTTTT	CASRSGTGATGELFF
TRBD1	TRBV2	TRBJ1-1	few	TGTGCCAGCAGTGAAGGGGGACAGGGGAACACTGAAGCTTTCTTT	CASSEGGQGNTEAFF
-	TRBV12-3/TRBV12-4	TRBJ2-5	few	TGTGCCAGCAGTTTCACTAGTTCCGAGACCCAGTACTTC	CASSFTSSETQYF
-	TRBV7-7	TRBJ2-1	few	TGTGCCAGCAGCTCCGTCGCGGGAACTGAGCAGTTCTTC	CASSSVAGTEQFF
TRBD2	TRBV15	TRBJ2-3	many	TGTGCCACCAGCACCCTTAGCGGGAGAGGGAGAGATACGCAGTATTTT	CATSTLSGRGRDTQYF
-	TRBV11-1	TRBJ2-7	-	TGTGCCAGCAGCTTCGGGGGAGGTAAATCCTACGAGCAGTACTTC	CASSFGGGKSYEQYF
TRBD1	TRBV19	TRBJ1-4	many	TGTGCCAGTAGTGCGCCGGGACAGGGGAATGAAAAACTGTTTTTT	CASSAPGQGNEKLFF
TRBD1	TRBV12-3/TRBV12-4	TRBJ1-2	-	TGTGCCAGCACTCTAACAGGGGGCCGCACCTATGGCTACACCTTC	CASTLTGGRTYGYTF
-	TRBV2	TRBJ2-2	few	TGTGCCAGCAGCTCCGGGACCCCCCGCGGGGAGCTGTTTTTT	CASSSGTPRGELFF
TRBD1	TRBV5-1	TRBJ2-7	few	TGCGCCAGCAGCCGCACCGGGACAGAGACCTACGAGCAGTACTTC	CASSRTGTETYEQYF
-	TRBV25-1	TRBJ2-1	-	TGTGCCAGCAGTGAATGGAAGGAGCAGTTCTTC	CASSEWKEQFF
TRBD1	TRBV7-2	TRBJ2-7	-	TGTGCCAGCAGCTTAGCGTCAAGACAGGGTAGTCGCGAGCAGTACTTC	CASSLASRQGSREQYF
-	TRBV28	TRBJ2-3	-	TGTGCCAGCAGTTTCATCGGGTGGGCTAGATACACAGATACGCAGTATTTT	CASSFIGWARYTDTQYF
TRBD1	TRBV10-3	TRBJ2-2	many	TGTGCCATCAGTCCCACCTGGACAGGGAGTTCGAACACCGGGGAGCTGTTTTTT	CAISPTWTGSSNTGELFF
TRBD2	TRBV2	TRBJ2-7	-	TGTGCCAGCAGTGATCGGCGGGAGGGCCAAAGCGAGCAGTACTTC	CASSDRREGQSEQYF
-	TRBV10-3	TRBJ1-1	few	TGTGCCATCAGGGGGGGGAGGAACACTGAAGCTTTCTTT	CAIRGGRNTEAFF
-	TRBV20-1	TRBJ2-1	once	TGCAGTGCTAGAGGCCCCAGGAGAGCCGGGAGCTCCTACAATGAGCAGTTCTTC	CSARGPRRAGSSYNEQFF
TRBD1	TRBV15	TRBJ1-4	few	TGTGCCACCAGCAGAGTAAGGGGGCAGGATGAAAAACTGTTTTTT	CATSRVRGQDEKLFF
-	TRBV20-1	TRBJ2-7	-	TGCAGTGCCACGGAAATCTACGAGCAGTACTTC	CSATEIYEQYF
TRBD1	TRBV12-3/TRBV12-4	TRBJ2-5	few	TGTGCCAGCAGTTTTGACAGGGGAGAGCAAGAGACCCAGTACTTC	CASSFDRGEQETQYF
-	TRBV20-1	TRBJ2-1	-	TGCAGTGCCGGAAGGGTTTCCTACAATGAGCAGTTCTTC	CSAGRVSYNEQFF
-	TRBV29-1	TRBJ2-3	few	TGCAGCTTTGAGGGGGGGGCTGGCACAGATACGCAGTATTTT	CSFEGGAGTDTQYF
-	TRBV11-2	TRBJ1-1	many	TGTGCCAGCAGCTTAGGATCGGGCTTCGGAACTGAAGCTTTCTTT	CASSLGSGFGTEAFF
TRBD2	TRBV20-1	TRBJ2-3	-	TGCAGTGCTAGAGGACTAGCGGCCACAGATACGCAGTATTTT	CSARGLAATDTQYF
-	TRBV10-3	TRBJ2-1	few	TGTGCCATCAGTGGAGGACAGAGTAATGAGCAGTTCTTC	CAISGGQSNEQFF